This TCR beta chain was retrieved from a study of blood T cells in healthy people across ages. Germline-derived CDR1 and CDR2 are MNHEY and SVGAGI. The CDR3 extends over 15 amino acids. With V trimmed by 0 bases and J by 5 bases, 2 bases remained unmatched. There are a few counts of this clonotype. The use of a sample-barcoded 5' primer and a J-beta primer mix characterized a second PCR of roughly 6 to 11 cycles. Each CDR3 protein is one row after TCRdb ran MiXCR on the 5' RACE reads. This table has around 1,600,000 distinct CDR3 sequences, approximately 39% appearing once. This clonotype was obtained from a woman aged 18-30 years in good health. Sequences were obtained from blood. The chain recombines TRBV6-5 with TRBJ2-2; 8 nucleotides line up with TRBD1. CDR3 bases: TGTGCCAGCAGTTACTCGAGGGACAGGACCGGGGAGCTGTTTTTT. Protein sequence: CASSYSRDRTGELFF.